One and the same sample provided the 11 T cell receptor beta chains below, sequenced in a study of breast tumors, draining lymph nodes, adjacent tissues. Using its own MiXCR run on the multiplex PCR reads, TCRdb lists one record per CDR3 protein. This table holds 11,000 or so distinct CDR3 sequences, about 36% found once. Input material: breast tumor tissue. These receptors were taken from a female donor with breast cancer. Some clones in this sample may be carry-over from other donors' samples.

The chain is built from TRBV27 and TRBJ2-7, with D possibly matching TRBD1 (5 bases). CDR1 MNHEY and CDR2 SMNVEV come from the germline V gene (reference sequence). The CDR3 loop spans 13 amino acids. Deletions cut 7 bases from V and 2 bases from J, with 12 bases between. CDR3 in amino acids: CASKAGFAYEQYF. The CDR3, as DNA: TGTGCCAGCAAGGCAGGGTTCGCCTACGAGCAGTACTTC.

With regard to this clonotype: A junction end diverges from the germline sequence, so it may reflect a read error. CDR3 sequence (DNA): TGCGCCAGCAGCTTGCCAGGGCGCGAGCAGTACTTC. As protein: CASSLPGREQYF. The rearrangement links TRBV5-8 to TRBJ2-7; possibly TRBD1 for D (5 bases). The CDR3 runs 12 residues. Germline V gene data show CDR1 as SGHTS and CDR2 as YDEGEE.

The chain recombines TRBV15 with TRBJ2-1; 14 nucleotides align to TRBD2. Trimming took 0 bases from V and 1 from J; bases not matched to a gene: 5. Germline assignment: CDR1 LNHNV and CDR2 YYDKDF (reference sequence). The length of the CDR3 is 19 residues. Here the CDR3 DNA reads TGTGCCACCAGCAGAGATATCCGACTAGCGGGAGGGTCCTACAATGAGCAGTTCTTC. This codes for CATSRDIRLAGGSYNEQFF.

The rearrangement uses TRBV19 and TRBJ1-1; tentatively, D is TRBD1 (5 bases). The V gene's germline CDR1 is LNHDA and CDR2 SQIVND (reference sequence). CDR3 length: 13 residues. The germline V and J ends were trimmed by 7 bases and 4 bases, with 13 bases remaining between them. CDR3 DNA: TGTGCCAGTATCCCCGGGGGGACCACTGAAGCTTTCTTT. Translated: CASIPGGTTEAFF. Full variable domain (remainder filled in from reference TRBV19 and TRBJ1-1): DGGITQSPKYLFRKEGQNVTLSCEQNLNHDAMYWYRQDPGQGLRLIYYSQIVNDFQKGDIAEGYSVSREKKESFPLTVTSAQKNPTAFYLCASIPGGTTEAFFGQGTRLTVV.

This clonotype was detected ten times or more. The rearrangement joins TRBV15 to TRBJ1-3, with D possibly matching TRBD1 (5 bases). V was pared by 3 bases and J by 2 bases, with 17 bases between. The CDR3 totals 17 residues. The V gene's germline CDR1 is LNHNV and CDR2 YYDKDF (reference sequence). The CDR3 nucleotides are TGTGCCACCAGCAGGGAGGCCCGCGGGGGGACTGGAAACACCATATATTTT. Its protein is CATSREARGGTGNTIYF.

This clonotype was counted many times. The rearrangement uses TRBV28 and TRBJ2-7, with D possibly TRBD1 on 7 matching bases. V dropped 10 bases and J dropped 6 bases, with 22 bases sitting between them. In germline, CDR1 is MDHEN, CDR2 SYDVKM. The CDR3 length is 14 residues. CDR3 protein: CATSGGKSFGEQYF. In DNA, the CDR3 is TGTGCCACTTCAGGGGGGAAATCCTTCGGCGAGCAGTACTTC.

This clonotype came up many times. The V gene is TRBV28, the J gene TRBJ1-5; D ambiguous. The germline gives CDR1 MDHEN, CDR2 SYDVKM. There are 13 residues in the CDR3. Trimming removed 4 bases from V and 4 bases from J, with 8 bases in between. This CDR3 reads CASSSQNNQPQHF. CDR3 sequence (DNA): TGTGCCAGCAGTTCACAGAATAATCAGCCCCAGCATTTT. The full variable domain, in which reference TRBV28 and TRBJ1-5 provide the parts outside the CDR3, is DVKVTQSSRYLVKRTGEKVFLECVQDMDHENMFWYRQDPGLGLRLIYFSYDVKMKEKGDIPEGYSVSREKKERFSLILESASTNQTSMYLCASSSQNNQPQHFGDGTRLSIL.

The chain carries TRBV6-1 and TRBJ2-7, with D uncertain. This CDR3 spans 13 amino acids. Germline-derived CDR1 and CDR2 are MNHNS and SASEGT. V lost 0 bases to trimming and J lost 9 bases, with 12 bases between them. The CDR3 sequence is CASSEALLHGQYF. The CDR3 bases are TGTGCCAGCAGTGAAGCGCTTCTCCACGGGCAGTACTTC.

This clonotype was counted at least ten times. The CDR3 region is CASSSRDLNEKLFF. CDR3 nucleotides: TGTGCCAGCAGTTCCAGGGACCTTAATGAAAAACTGTTTTTT. V is TRBV27 and J is TRBJ1-4; possibly TRBD1 for D (5 bases). The CDR3 contains 14 residues. Germline assignment: CDR1 MNHEY and CDR2 SMNVEV (reference sequence). The V and J ends lost 4 bases and 4 bases respectively, with 10 bases between them.

This clonotype was detected many times. The CDR3 loop is CASSLRGSSYGYNEQFF. Here the CDR3 DNA reads TGTGCCAGTAGCCTCCGGGGTAGCTCATATGGTTACAATGAGCAGTTCTTC. The chain is built from TRBV19 and TRBJ2-1; the D gene is possibly TRBD2 (5 bases). This CDR3 contains 17 residues. Germline V gene data show CDR1 as LNHDA and CDR2 as SQIVND (reference sequence). Deletions cut 6 bases from V and 4 bases from J, with 22 bases between.

This clonotype has at least ten counts. The chain has TRBV19 and TRBJ1-2; D may be TRBD1 (5 bases). The CDR3 has 14 residues. Germline V gives CDR1 LNHDA, CDR2 SQIVND (reference sequence). Trimming shortened V by 0 bases and J by 7 bases, and 12 bases separated the two germline ends. CDR3 bases: TGTGCCAGTAGTATAGATCTGAGGGGTGCTGGCTACACCTTC. This translates into CASSIDLRGAGYTF.